Each of the 22 T cell receptor beta chains below was sequenced from the same sample in a study of cytomegalovirus exposure and HLA in healthy donors. 13 Jbeta primers and 60 Vbeta primers were used for the PCR. Produced via immunoSEQ multiplex PCR; TCRdb's table is partial and in-frame only. The sample has 150,000 to 200,000 clones, 80% seen once. Sequencing input: PBMCs. The receptor source for this set is a man in his late teens or twenties in good health and CMV-seropositive.

V and J are TRBV4-1 and TRBJ1-6; 7 nucleotides line up with TRBD1. Trimming removed 4 bases from V and 8 bases from J; junction bases left unmatched: 8. CDR3 size: 15 residues. In germline, CDR1 is MGHRA, CDR2 YSYEKL. CDR3 DNA: TGCGCCAGCAGCCCCTTGGACAGGACGGATTCACCCCTCCACTTT. This encodes CASSPLDRTDSPLHF.

The J gene is TRBJ2-7, the V gene TRBV19, with TRBD1 as a possible D gene (6 bases). The CDR3 covers 14 residues. Trimming cost V 3 bases and J 0 bases, with 9 bases left between them. Per germline, CDR1 LNHDA and CDR2 SQIVND (reference sequence). CDR3 nucleotide sequence: TGTGCCAGTAGTATTGGGACACTCTCCTACGAGCAGTACTTC. It is translated as CASSIGTLSYEQYF.

V gene TRBV2 combines with J gene TRBJ2-5; TRBD1 agrees at 8 bases. Germline V gene lookup returns CDR1 SNHLY and CDR2 FYNNEI. This CDR3 comprises 12 residues. The ends lost 10 bases at V and 5 bases at J; junction bases unmatched: 6. The CDR3 here is CATGQGLETQYF. The CDR3 DNA follows: TGTGCCACAGGACAGGGTCTGGAGACCCAGTACTTC.

CDR3 DNA sequence: TGTGCCAGCAAGACAGGGGGAGACACTGAAGCTTTCTTT. It is translated as CASKTGGDTEAFF. The chain combines TRBV2 with TRBJ1-1; 9 positions match TRBD1. Germline values: CDR1 SNHLY, CDR2 FYNNEI. The CDR3 is made up of 13 amino acids. V lost 7 bases to trimming and J lost 3 bases; unmatched junction nucleotides: 3.

This clone appeared a few times. The genes are TRBV7-2 and TRBJ1-2; possible D gene TRBD1, 5 bases. The CDR3 is 15 residues long. From germline, CDR1 is SGHTA and CDR2 FQGNSA. Trimming cost V 5 bases and J 3 bases, with 16 bases left between them. CDR3 sequence: CASSLDTLWDYGYTF. Written as DNA, the CDR3 is TGTGCCAGCAGCCTGGACACGCTCTGGGACTATGGCTACACCTTC.

In its sample, this clone was seen a few times. V is TRBV2 and J is TRBJ2-1, with D maybe TRBD2 (5 bases). Germline V gives CDR1 SNHLY, CDR2 FYNNEI. V was clipped by 8 bases and J by 7 bases, with 12 bases between them. The CDR3 runs 12 residues. CDR3 loop: CASGRRGNEQFF. CDR3 sequence (DNA): TGTGCCAGCGGCAGACGGGGTAATGAGCAGTTCTTC. The full variable domain, rest sourced from reference TRBV2 and TRBJ2-1, is EPEVTQTPSHQVTQMGQEVILRCVPISNHLYFYWYRQILGQKVEFLVSFYNNEISEKSEIFDDQFSVERPDGSNFTLKIRSTKLEDSAMYFCASGRRGNEQFFGPGTRLTVL.

This chain links TRBV7-9 with TRBJ2-7; possible D gene TRBD2, 7 bases. This CDR3 is 15 amino acids long. Germline V gene data show CDR1 as SEHNR and CDR2 as FQNEAQ (reference sequence). The V end was cut by 5 bases, the J end by 2 bases, with 16 bases between. In DNA form, the CDR3 reads TGTGCCAGCAGCGGGAGGGGGGATGTTACCTACGAGCAGTACTTC. Encoded protein: CASSGRGDVTYEQYF.

The chain uses TRBV7-2 and TRBJ2-7, with 7 bases that match TRBD1. This CDR3 spans 13 amino acids. V shed 5 bases, J shed 5 bases, and the junction held 6 bases outside the gene matches. Per germline, CDR1 SGHTA and CDR2 FQGNSA. The CDR3 nucleotides read TGTGCCAGCAGCGACAGGGCTCTCGACGAGCAGTACTTC. It is translated as CASSDRALDEQYF.

The J gene is TRBJ1-1, the V gene TRBV5-1; D is possibly TRBD1 (5 bases). The germline V and J ends were trimmed by 4 bases and 0 bases, with 13 bases remaining between them. This CDR3 comprises 15 residues. Germline V CDR1 and CDR2: SGHRS, YFSETQ. Here the CDR3 DNA reads TGCGCCAGCAGCCAATGGGGGGGATTGAACACTGAAGCTTTCTTT. It yields the protein CASSQWGGLNTEAFF.

The chain combines TRBV5-6 with TRBJ2-7; D might be TRBD2 (6 bases). CDR1 SGHDT and CDR2 YYEEEE come from the germline V gene. Deletions cut 0 bases from V and 3 bases from J, with 13 bases between. This CDR3 contains 15 residues. The CDR3 DNA is TGTGCCAGCAGCTTGGGGAGGGGTAGCTTCTACGAGCAGTACTTC. This gives the protein CASSLGRGSFYEQYF.

Here the CDR3 reads CASSESFGTEAFF. For the CDR3, the DNA is TGCGCCAGCAGTGAGTCCTTCGGCACTGAAGCTTTCTTT. V is TRBV10-1 and J is TRBJ1-1; D remains ambiguous. The germline gives CDR1 WNHNN, CDR2 SYGVQD (reference sequence). This CDR3 region has 13 residues. V lost 0 bases and J lost 4, with 6 bases in between.

The CDR3 protein is CASSGLTDSRYEQYF. The CDR3, as DNA: TGTGCCAGCAGTGGATTAACAGACAGCCGCTACGAGCAGTACTTC. The V call is TRBV2, the J call TRBJ2-7; TRBD1 might be the D (5 bases). The CDR3 runs 15 residues. The V gene lost 4 bases and the J gene lost 3 bases, with 16 bases spanning the gap. Germline CDR1 is SNHLY and CDR2 is FYNNEI.

The chain is built from TRBV19 and TRBJ1-3, with D possibly matching TRBD1 (6 bases). Germline V CDR1 and CDR2: LNHDA, SQIVND (reference sequence). CDR3 length: 15 residues. V was trimmed by 6 bases and J by 0 bases, leaving 12 bases between them. The CDR3 spells CASSLQGHSGNTIYF. The CDR3 DNA is TGTGCCAGTAGCCTTCAGGGGCACTCTGGAAACACCATATATTTT.

Notes on this clone: Other nucleotide sequences from this sample produce the same CDR3. The rearrangement uses TRBV6-5 and TRBJ2-3; 7 bases are shared with TRBD1. The CDR3 consists of 13 residues. Trimming cost V 6 bases and J 3 bases; bases outside gene matches: 3. CDR1 is MNHEY and CDR2 is SVGAGI in the germline V gene. The CDR3 loop is CASSRQGTDTQYF. CDR3 nucleotide sequence: TGTGCCAGCAGCAGACAGGGAACAGATACGCAGTATTTT.

This chain joins TRBV25-1 and TRBJ1-6; TRBD1 matches at 7 bases. The CDR3 contains 13 residues. Unmatched junction bases numbered 0, after V lost 4 bases and J lost 6 bases. Germline V gene lookup returns CDR1 MGHDK and CDR2 SYGVNS. The CDR3 protein is CASSGQGNSPLHF. The CDR3, as DNA: TGTGCCAGCAGTGGACAGGGTAATTCACCCCTCCACTTT.

V gene TRBV11-2 combines with J gene TRBJ2-2, with D uncertain. The CDR3 runs to 18 residues. V was clipped by 3 bases and J by 7 bases, with 24 bases between them. Germline V gives CDR1 SGHAT, CDR2 FQNNGV. The CDR3 loop reads CASSFIEGTPDKGGELFF. The CDR3 nucleotides are TGTGCCAGCAGCTTCATAGAAGGAACCCCCGACAAAGGCGGGGAGCTGTTTTTT.

This clone was observed once. This chain uses TRBV30 with TRBJ1-2, with D tentatively TRBD1 (6 bases). With 2 bases removed from V and 2 bases from J, the gap between germline ends came to 15 bases. The V gene's germline CDR1 is GTSNPN and CDR2 SVGIG (reference sequence). This CDR3 comprises 15 residues. CDR3 amino acids: CAWSRVGGQNYGYTF. The CDR3 DNA follows: TGTGCCTGGAGTCGAGTCGGGGGGCAGAACTATGGCTACACCTTC.

The J gene is TRBJ1-4, the V gene TRBV6-1, with no clear D. Germline V gene lookup returns CDR1 MNHNS and CDR2 SASEGT. V was trimmed by 11 bases and J by 5 bases, leaving 18 bases between them. This CDR3 contains 14 residues. The CDR3 sequence: CAARPGSGNEKLFF. In DNA, the CDR3 is TGTGCCGCCAGGCCCGGGAGTGGAAATGAAAAACTGTTTTTT.

The rearrangement joins TRBV30 to TRBJ1-1; D not resolved. Germline CDR1 and CDR2: GTSNPN and SVGIG (reference sequence). This CDR3 comprises 13 residues. The V and J ends lost 4 bases and 0 bases respectively, with 9 bases between them. The CDR3 DNA reads TGTGCCTGGATCTCCTACTTGAACACTGAAGCTTTCTTT. It codes for CAWISYLNTEAFF.

The chain is built from TRBV19 and TRBJ1-1; the match to TRBD1 covers 10 bases. The J segment lost 9 bases and the V segment lost 5 bases, leaving 6 bases of the junction unmatched. CDR3 size: 13 residues. Germline V gives CDR1 LNHDA, CDR2 SQIVND (reference sequence). DNA of the CDR3: TGTGCCAGTAGTCCCCGGGACAGGGGACAAGCTTTCTTT. This translates into CASSPRDRGQAFF.

The chain carries TRBV9 and TRBJ1-2, with D unclear. Trimming pared 4 bases from V and 2 bases from J, leaving 15 bases between. CDR1 and CDR2 (germline): SGDLS, YYNGEE. CDR3 length: 15 residues. Here the CDR3 DNA reads TGTGCCAGCAGCCCAAACCCTAGTCAAAACTATGGCTACACCTTC. Translated, it gives CASSPNPSQNYGYTF.

The chain links TRBV7-8 to TRBJ1-5, with TRBD1 identical over 7 bases. The germline CDR1 and CDR2 sequences are SGHVS and FQNEAQ. The ends lost 8 bases at V and 4 bases at J; junction bases unmatched: 5. CDR3 size: 13 residues. CDR3 in DNA: TGTGCCAGCGGGGGGACAGAAAATCAGCCCCAGCATTTT. Translation gives CASGGTENQPQHF.